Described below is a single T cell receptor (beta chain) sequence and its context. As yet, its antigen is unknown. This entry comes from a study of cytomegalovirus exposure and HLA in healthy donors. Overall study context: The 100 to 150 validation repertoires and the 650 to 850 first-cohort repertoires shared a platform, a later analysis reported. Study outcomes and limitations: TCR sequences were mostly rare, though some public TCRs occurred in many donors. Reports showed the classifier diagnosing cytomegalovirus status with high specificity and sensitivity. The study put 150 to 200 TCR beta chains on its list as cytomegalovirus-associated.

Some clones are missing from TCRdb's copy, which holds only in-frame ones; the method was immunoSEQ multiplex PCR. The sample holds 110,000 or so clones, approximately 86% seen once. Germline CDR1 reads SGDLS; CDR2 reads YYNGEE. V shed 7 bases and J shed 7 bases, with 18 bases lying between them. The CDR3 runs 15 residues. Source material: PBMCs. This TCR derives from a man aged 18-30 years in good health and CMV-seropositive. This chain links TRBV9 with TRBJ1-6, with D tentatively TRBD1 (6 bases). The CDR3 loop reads CASGRGGNENSPLHF. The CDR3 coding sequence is TGTGCCAGCGGGAGGGGGGGCAATGAGAATTCACCCCTCCACTTT.